Below, one T cell receptor beta chain is given with its context. This entry comes from a study of blood T cell repertoires in COVID-19. CDR1 is SEHNR and CDR2 is FQNEAQ in the germline V gene (reference sequence). The J segment lost 5 bases and the V segment lost 5 bases, leaving 6 bases of the junction unmatched. The CDR3 totals 14 residues. Sequencing was performed with immunoSEQ multiplex PCR; in TCRdb, only in-frame clones are kept and a portion is missing. The sample yields roughly 99,000 clones, around 89% seen once. The clonotype was recovered from a man in his forties with active or convalescent COVID-19. The chain combines TRBV7-9 with TRBJ1-5, with 7 positions matching TRBD1. What was sequenced was peripheral blood. The CDR3 region has the DNA TGTGCCAGCAGCCCGGGGCAGGGGGATCAGCCCCAGCATTTT. Protein sequence: CASSPGQGDQPQHF.